This T cell receptor beta chain originates from a study of beta chain features in type 1 diabetes. Only a few counts were recorded for this clone. Sequenced material consisted of expressed TCRB transcripts (all of the isolated RNA was reverse transcribed). Produced via immunoSEQ multiplex PCR; TCRdb's table is partial and in-frame only. This sample has 200,000 to 250,000 clones, with around an eighth found just once. The CDR3 spans 16 residues. V was pared by 0 bases and J by 5 bases, with 5 bases of the junction left unmatched. Germline-derived CDR1 and CDR2 are SGHDT and YYEEEE. The chain joins TRBV5-6 to TRBJ1-5, with 10 bases matching TRBD1. The sequence was collected from a woman in her thirties or forties in good health. The specimen sequenced was naive CD4+ T cells from blood. CDR3 residues: CASSLGFGTGDQPQHF. CDR3 coding DNA: TGTGCCAGCAGCTTGGGTTTTGGGACAGGGGATCAGCCCCAGCATTTT.